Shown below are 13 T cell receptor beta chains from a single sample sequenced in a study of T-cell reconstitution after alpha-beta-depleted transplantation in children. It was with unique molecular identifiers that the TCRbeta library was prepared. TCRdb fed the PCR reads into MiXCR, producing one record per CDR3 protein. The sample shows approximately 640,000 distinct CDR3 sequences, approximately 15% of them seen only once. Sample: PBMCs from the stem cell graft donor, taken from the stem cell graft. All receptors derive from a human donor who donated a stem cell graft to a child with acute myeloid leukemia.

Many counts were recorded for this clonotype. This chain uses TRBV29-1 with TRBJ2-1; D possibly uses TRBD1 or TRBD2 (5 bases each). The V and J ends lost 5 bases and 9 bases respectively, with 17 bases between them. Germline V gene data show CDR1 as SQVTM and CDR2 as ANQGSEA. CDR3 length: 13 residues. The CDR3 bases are TGCAGCGTTCGTCCGGGGCCCCGTCCTGAGCAGTTCTTC. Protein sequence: CSVRPGPRPEQFF.

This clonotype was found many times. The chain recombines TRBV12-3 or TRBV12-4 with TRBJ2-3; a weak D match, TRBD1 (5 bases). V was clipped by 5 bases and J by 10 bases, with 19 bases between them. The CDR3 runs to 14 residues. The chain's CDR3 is CASSPRLYQGAQYF. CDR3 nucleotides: TGTGCCAGCAGTCCCCGGTTGTATCAGGGCGCGCAGTATTTT.

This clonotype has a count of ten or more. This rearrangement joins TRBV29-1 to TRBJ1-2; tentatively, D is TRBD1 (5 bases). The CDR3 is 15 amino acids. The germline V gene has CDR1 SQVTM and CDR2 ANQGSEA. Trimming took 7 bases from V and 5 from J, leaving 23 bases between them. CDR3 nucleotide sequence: TGCAGCGCGGACATGCCGGGAGGGTCCCAATATGGCTACACCTTC. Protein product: CSADMPGGSQYGYTF. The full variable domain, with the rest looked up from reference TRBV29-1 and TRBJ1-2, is SAVISQKPSRDICQRGTSLTIQCQVDSQVTMMFWYRQQPGQSLTLIATANQGSEATYESGFVIDKFPISRPNLTFSTLTVSNMSPEDSSIYLCSADMPGGSQYGYTFGSGTRLTVV.

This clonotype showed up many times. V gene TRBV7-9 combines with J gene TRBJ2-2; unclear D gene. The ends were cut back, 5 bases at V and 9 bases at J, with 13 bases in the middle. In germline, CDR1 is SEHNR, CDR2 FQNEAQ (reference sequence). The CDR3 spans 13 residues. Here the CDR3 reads CASSPGRIWELFF. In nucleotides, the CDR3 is TGTGCCAGCAGCCCCGGAAGGATTTGGGAGCTGTTTTTT.

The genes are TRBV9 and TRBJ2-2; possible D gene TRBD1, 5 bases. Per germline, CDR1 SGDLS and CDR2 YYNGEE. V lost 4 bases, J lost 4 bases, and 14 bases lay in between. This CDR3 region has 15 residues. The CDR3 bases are TGTGCCAGCAGCCGGCTGACAGACCCCACCGGGGAGCTGTTTTTT. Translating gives CASSRLTDPTGELFF.

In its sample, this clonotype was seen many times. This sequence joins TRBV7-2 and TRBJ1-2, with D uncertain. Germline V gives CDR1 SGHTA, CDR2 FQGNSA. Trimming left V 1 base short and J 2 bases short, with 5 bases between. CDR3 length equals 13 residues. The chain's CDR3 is CASSLERNYGYTF. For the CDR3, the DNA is TGTGCCAGCAGCTTAGAGCGCAACTATGGCTACACCTTC.

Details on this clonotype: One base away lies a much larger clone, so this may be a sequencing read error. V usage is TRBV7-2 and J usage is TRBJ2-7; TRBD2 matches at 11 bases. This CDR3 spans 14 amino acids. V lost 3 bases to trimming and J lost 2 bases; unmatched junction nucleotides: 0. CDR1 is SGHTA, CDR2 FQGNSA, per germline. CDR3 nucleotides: TGTGCCAGCAGCTTGACTAGCGGGGCCTACGAGCAGTACTTC. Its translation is CASSLTSGAYEQYF.

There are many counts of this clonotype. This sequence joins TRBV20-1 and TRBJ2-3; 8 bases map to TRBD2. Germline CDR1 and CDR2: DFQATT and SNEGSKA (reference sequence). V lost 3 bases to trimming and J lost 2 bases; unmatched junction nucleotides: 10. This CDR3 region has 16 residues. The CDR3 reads CSASPQAGDLTDTQYF. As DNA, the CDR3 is TGCAGTGCTAGCCCCCAAGCGGGGGACCTCACAGATACGCAGTATTTT.

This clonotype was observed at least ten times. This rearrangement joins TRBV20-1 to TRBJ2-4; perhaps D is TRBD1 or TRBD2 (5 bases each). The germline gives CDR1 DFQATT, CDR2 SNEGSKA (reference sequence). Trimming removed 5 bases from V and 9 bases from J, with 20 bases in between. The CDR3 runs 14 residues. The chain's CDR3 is CSAAGTHEIGIQYF. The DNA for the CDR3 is TGCAGTGCTGCCGGGACGCACGAGATCGGCATTCAGTACTTC.

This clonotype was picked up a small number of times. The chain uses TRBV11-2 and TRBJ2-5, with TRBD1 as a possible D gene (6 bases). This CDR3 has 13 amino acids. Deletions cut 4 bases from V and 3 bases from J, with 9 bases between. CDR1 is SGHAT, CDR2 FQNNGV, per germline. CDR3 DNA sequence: TGTGCCAGCAGCTCATGGACAGAAGAGACCCAGTACTTC. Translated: CASSSWTEETQYF.

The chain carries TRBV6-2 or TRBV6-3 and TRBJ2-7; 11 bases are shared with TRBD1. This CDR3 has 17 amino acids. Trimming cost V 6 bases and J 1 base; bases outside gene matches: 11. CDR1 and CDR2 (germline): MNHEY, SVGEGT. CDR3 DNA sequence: TGTGCCAGCAGCAGAATTCCGGGACAGGGGGTTTCCTACGAGCAGTACGTC. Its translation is CASSRIPGQGVSYEQYV.

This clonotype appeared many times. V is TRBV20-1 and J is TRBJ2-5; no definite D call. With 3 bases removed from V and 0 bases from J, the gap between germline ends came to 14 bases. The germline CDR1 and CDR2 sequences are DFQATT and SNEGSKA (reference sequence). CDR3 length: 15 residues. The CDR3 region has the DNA TGCAGTGCTAGTTCTCTTCAGGAAAACCAAGAGACCCAGTACTTC. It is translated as CSASSLQENQETQYF.

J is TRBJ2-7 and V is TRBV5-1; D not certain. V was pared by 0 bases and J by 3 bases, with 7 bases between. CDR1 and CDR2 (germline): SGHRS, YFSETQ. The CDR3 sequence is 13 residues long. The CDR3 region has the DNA TGCGCCAGCAGCTTGGACACACTCTACGAGCAGTACTTC. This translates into CASSLDTLYEQYF.